This TCR beta chain was sequenced during a study of spatial heterogeneity in lung cancer. At the level of the study: Unique TCR and UMI combinations averaged more than ten appearances each in raw reads.

Study-wide results and limits: Relative to follow-up, resection was when ubiquitous expanded tumor TCRs appeared more in blood.

This clonotype showed up many times. Its antigen is not known. CDR1 is DFQATT and CDR2 is SNEGSKA in the germline V gene (reference sequence). V lost 3 bases and J 3 bases, leaving 15 bases between the germline ends. This CDR3 is built from 14 residues. The time point denotes: blood at routine non-recurrence follow-up after resection. Extraction of whole RNA from tumor, nontumor lung or frozen PBMC preceded unsorted sequencing. MiXCR was run by TCRdb on the 5' RACE reads, yielding one entry per CDR3 protein. Among over 70,000 distinct CDR3 sequences listed, 7.5% to 10% were seen once. Sequenced material: PBMCs, taken at follow-up. This rearrangement joins TRBV20-1 to TRBJ2-7; TRBD1 might be the D (6 bases). The TCR was taken from a female donor with early-stage non-small cell lung cancer. Here the CDR3 reads CSASDLRGGYEQYF. The CDR3 DNA is TGCAGTGCTAGCGATTTAAGAGGGGGCTACGAGCAGTACTTC.